The present TCR beta chain was sequenced within a study of control samples from healthy donors and cancer patients. Libraries were prepared by immunoSEQ multiplex PCR; TCRdb keeps only in-frame clonotypes and omits some of them. In the table there are some 130,000 clones, 80% to 95% of which are singletons. Deletions cut 3 bases from V and 4 bases from J, with 10 bases between. This CDR3 has 15 residues. CDR1 KGHSH and CDR2 LQKENI come from the germline V gene. The TCR was taken from a man aged 18 to 29 in good health. This chain connects TRBV18 to TRBJ2-6; D is ambiguous. Input material: blood. This chain's CDR3 is CASSPTGYGANVLTF. CDR3 DNA sequence: TGTGCCAGCTCACCTACGGGTTACGGGGCCAACGTCCTGACTTTC. The variable domain in full, completed from reference TRBV18 and TRBJ2-6, reads NAGVMQNPRHLVRRRGQEARLRCSPMKGHSHVYWYRQLPEEGLKFMVYLQKENIIDESGMPKERFSAEFPKEGPSILRIQQVVRGDSAAYFCASSPTGYGANVLTFGAGSRLTVL.